This T cell receptor (beta chain) was found in a study of shared clonotypes between healthy human individuals. General study results and limits: Sampling was confined to blood; repertoires within tissues likely differ.

With respect to this clone: Antigen specificity is unknown.

Data came from immunoSEQ multiplex PCR; TCRdb stores just in-frame clones and leaves some out. The data show fewer than 650,000 clones, with around three quarters seen just once and around 13% held by the top ten. Donors were healthy HIV-negative adults without recent acute infections or vaccinations. The sample was PBMCs. This TCR came from a woman aged 40 to 49 in good health. Some clones in this sample may be carry-over from other donors' samples.

In nucleotides, the CDR3 is TGTGCCAGCAGCCCGGGGACTAGTGGGGTCTACGAGCAGTACTTC. The encoded protein is CASSPGTSGVYEQYF. V usage is TRBV7-6 and J usage is TRBJ2-5; 8 bases are shared with TRBD2. The J call may be in error: the DNA end matches TRBJ2-7 better. The CDR3 sequence is 15 residues long. The germline gives CDR1 SGHVS, CDR2 FNYEAQ.